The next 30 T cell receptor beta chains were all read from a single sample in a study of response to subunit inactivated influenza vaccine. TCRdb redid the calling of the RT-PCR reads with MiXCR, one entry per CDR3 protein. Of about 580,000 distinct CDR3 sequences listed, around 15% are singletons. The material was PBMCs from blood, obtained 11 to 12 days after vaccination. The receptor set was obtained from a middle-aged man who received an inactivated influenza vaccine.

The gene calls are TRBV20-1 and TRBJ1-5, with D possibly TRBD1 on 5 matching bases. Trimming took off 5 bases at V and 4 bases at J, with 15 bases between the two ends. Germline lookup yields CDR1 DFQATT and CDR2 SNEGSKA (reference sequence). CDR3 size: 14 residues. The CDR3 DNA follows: TGCAGTGCTCTCCGGGGGAGTGGGAATCAGCCCCAGCATTTT. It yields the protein CSALRGSGNQPQHF.

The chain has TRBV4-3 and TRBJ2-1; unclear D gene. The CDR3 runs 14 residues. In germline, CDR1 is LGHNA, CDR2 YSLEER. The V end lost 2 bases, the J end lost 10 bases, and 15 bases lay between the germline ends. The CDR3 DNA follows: TGCGCCAGCAGCCAAAGTATGGGTTTGTGGGAGCAGTTCTTC. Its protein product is CASSQSMGLWEQFF.

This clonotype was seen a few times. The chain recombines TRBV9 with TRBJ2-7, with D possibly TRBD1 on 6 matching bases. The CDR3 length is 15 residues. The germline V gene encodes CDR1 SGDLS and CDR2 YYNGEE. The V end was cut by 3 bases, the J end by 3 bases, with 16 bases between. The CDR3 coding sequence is TGTGCCAGCAGCGCTTCGGCCAGGACAGACTACGAGCAGTACTTC. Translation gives CASSASARTDYEQYF.

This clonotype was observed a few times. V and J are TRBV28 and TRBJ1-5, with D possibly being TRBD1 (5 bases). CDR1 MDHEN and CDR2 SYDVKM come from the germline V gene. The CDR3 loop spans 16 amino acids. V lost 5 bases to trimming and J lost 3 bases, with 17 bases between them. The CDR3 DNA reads TGTGCCAGCAGTCCTTGGGGCGGGGGGAACAATCAGCCCCAGCATTTT. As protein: CASSPWGGGNNQPQHF.

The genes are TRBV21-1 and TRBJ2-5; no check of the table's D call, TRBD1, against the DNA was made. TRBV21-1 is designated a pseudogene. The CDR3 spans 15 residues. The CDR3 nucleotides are TGTGCCAGCAGCCCCCCGCATCAGGGCCAAGAGACCCAGTACTTC. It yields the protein CASSPPHQGQETQYF.

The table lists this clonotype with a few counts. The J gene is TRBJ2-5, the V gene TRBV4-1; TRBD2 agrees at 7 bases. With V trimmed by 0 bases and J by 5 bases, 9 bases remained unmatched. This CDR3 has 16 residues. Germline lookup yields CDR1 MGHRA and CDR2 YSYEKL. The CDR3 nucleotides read TGCGCCAGCAGCCAAGATCCCACAGCGGGGACTGAGACCCAGTACTTC. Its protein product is CASSQDPTAGTETQYF.

The chain's CDR3 is CASSQEYLTDYGYTF. CDR3 sequence (DNA): TGCGCCAGCAGCCAAGAATATCTGACGGACTATGGCTACACCTTC. The chain links TRBV4-3 to TRBJ1-2; D unresolved. The ends were cut back, 0 bases at V and 3 bases at J, with 11 bases in the middle. This CDR3 comprises 15 residues. Germline V CDR1 and CDR2: LGHNA, YSLEER.

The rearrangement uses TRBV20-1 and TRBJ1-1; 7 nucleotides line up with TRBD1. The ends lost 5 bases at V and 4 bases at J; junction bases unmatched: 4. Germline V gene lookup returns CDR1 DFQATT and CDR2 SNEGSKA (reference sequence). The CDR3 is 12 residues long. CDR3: CSADQGGTEAFF. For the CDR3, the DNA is TGCAGTGCTGACCAGGGGGGCACTGAAGCTTTCTTT.

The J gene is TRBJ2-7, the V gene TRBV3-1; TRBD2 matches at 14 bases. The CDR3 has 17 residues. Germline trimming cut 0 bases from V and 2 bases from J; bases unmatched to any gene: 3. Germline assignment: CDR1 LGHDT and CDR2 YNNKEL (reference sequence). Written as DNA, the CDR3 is TGTGCCAGCAGCCAAGAGGGACTAGCGGGAGCGGCCTACGAGCAGTACTTC. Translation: CASSQEGLAGAAYEQYF.

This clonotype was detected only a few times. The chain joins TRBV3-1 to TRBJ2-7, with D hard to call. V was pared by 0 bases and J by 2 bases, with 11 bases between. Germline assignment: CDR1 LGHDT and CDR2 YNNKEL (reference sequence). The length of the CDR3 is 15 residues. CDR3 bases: TGTGCCAGCAGCCAAGAACTCCACGGACCCTACGAGCAGTACTTC. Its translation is CASSQELHGPYEQYF.

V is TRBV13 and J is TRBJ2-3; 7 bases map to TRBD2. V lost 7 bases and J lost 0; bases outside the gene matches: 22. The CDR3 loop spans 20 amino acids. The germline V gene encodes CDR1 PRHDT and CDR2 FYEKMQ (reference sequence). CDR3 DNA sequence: TGTGCCAGCACCAAGGGTGGTTTAGCGGGTTTTCAGTCTAGCACAGATACGCAGTATTTT. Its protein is CASTKGGLAGFQSSTDTQYF.

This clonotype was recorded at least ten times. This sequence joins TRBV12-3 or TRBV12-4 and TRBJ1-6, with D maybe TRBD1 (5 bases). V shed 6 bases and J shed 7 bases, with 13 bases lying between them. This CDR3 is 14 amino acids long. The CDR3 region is CASSRDSKNSPLHF. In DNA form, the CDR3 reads TGTGCCAGCAGCAGAGACAGCAAAAATTCACCCCTCCACTTT.

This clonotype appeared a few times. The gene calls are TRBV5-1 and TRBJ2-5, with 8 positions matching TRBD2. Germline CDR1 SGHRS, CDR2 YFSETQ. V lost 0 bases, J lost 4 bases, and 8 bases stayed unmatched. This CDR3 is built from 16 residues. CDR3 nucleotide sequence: TGCGCCAGCAGCTTGGACGGTAGCGGGGTCGGAGAGACCCAGTACTTC. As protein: CASSLDGSGVGETQYF. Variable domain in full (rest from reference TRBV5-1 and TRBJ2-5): KAGVTQTPRYLIKTRGQQVTLSCSPISGHRSVSWYQQTPGQGLQFLFEYFSETQRNKGNFPGRFSGRQFSNSRSEMNVSTLELGDSALYLCASSLDGSGVGETQYFGPGTRLLVL.

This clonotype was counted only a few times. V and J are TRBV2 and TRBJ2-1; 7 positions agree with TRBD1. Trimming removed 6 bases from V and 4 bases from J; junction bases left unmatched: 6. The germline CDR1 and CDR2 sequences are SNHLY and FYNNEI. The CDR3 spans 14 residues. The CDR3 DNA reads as TGTGCCAGCAGCAAACCGGGACAGTACAATGAGCAGTTCTTC. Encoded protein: CASSKPGQYNEQFF.

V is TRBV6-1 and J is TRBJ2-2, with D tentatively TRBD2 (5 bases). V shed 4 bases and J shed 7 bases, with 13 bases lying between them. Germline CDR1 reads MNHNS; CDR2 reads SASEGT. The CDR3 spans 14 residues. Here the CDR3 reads CASSVEGLGGELFF. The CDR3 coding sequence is TGTGCCAGCAGTGTAGAGGGCCTCGGCGGGGAGCTGTTTTTT.

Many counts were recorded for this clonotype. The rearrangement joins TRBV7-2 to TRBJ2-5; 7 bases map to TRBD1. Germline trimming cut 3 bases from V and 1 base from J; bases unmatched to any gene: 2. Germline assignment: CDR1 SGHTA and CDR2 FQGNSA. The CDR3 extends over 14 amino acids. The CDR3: CASSFDRVQETQYF. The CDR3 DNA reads TGTGCCAGCAGCTTCGACAGGGTCCAAGAGACCCAGTACTTC.

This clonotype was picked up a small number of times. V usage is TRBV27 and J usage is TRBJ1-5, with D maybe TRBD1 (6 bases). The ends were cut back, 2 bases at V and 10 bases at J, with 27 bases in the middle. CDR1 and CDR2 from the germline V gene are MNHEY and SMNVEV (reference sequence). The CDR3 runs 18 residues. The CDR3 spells CASSLRSPSTGPGIPQHF. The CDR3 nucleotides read TGTGCCAGCAGTTTAAGATCACCTTCGACAGGCCCGGGGATACCCCAGCATTTT.

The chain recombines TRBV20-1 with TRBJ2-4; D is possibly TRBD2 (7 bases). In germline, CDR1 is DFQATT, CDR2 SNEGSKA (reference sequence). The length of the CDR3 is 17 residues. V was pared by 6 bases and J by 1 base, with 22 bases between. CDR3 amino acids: CSARGTLREAAKNIQYF. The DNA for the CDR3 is TGCAGTGCAAGGGGGACTCTCCGGGAGGCGGCCAAAAACATTCAGTACTTC.

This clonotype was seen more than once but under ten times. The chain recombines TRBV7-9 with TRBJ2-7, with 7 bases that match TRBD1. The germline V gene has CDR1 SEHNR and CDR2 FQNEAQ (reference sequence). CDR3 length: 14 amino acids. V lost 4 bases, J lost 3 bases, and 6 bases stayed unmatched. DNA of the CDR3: TGTGCCAGCAGCTACCGGGACAGATTCTACGAGCAGTACTTC. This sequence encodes CASSYRDRFYEQYF.

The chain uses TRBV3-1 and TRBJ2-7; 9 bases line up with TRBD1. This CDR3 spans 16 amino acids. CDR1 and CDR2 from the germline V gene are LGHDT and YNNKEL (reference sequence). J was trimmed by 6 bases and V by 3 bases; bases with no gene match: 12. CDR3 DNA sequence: TGTGCCAGCAGCCATGTTTACAGGGGGCTTATTGGCGAGCAGTACTTC. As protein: CASSHVYRGLIGEQYF.

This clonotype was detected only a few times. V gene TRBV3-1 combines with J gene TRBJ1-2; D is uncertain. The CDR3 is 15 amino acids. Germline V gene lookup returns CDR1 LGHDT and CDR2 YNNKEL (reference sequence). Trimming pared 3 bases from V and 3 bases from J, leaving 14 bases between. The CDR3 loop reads CASSQDHKAYYGYTF. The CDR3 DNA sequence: TGTGCCAGCAGCCAGGACCATAAAGCATACTATGGCTACACCTTC.

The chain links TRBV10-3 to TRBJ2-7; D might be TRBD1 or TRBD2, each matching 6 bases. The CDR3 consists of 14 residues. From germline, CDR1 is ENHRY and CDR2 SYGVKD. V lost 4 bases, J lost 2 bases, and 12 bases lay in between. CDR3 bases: TGTGCCATCAGTGCGGGGGCAGACCCCTACGAGCAGTACTTC. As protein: CAISAGADPYEQYF.

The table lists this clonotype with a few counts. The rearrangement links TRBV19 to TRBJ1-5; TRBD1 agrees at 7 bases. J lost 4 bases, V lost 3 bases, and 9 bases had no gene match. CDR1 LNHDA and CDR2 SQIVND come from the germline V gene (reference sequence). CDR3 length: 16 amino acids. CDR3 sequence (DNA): TGTGCCAGTAGTATTCAGGGGGAGGATCGGAATCAGCCCCAGCATTTT. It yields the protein CASSIQGEDRNQPQHF.

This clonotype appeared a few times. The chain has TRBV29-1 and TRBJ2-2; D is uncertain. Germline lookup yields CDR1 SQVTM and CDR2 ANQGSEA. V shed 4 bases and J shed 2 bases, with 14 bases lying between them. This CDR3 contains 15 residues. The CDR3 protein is CSVVLVAGNTGELFF. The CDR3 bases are TGCAGCGTTGTGTTGGTAGCAGGAAACACCGGGGAGCTGTTTTTT.

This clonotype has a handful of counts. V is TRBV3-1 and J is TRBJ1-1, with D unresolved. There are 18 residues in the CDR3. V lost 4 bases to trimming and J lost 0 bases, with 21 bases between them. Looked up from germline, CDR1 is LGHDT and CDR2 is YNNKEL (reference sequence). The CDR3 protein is CASSPRSVARYMNTEAFF. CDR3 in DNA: TGTGCCAGCAGCCCCAGATCGGTAGCCAGATACATGAACACTGAAGCTTTCTTT.

CDR3 DNA sequence: TGCGCCAGCAGCTTGAGTGGGACGGCCACCGGGGAGCTGTTTTTT. It is translated as CASSLSGTATGELFF. The chain is built from TRBV5-1 and TRBJ2-2; D is perhaps TRBD1 or TRBD2 (5 bases each). The CDR3 length is 15 residues. Germline V gene lookup returns CDR1 SGHRS and CDR2 YFSETQ. The V end was cut by 1 base, the J end by 4 bases, with 11 bases between.

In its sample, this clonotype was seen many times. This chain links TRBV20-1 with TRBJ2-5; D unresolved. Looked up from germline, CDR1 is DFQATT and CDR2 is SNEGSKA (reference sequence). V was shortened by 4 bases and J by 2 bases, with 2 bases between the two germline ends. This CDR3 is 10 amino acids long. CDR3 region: CSAIQETQYF. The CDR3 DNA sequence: TGCAGTGCTATACAAGAGACCCAGTACTTC.

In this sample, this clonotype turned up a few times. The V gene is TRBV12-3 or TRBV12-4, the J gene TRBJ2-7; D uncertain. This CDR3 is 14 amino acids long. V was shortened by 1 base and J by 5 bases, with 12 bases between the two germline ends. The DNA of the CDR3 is TGTGCCAGCAGTTTAGTGGGCGATCTCGACGAGCAGTACTTC. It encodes CASSLVGDLDEQYF.

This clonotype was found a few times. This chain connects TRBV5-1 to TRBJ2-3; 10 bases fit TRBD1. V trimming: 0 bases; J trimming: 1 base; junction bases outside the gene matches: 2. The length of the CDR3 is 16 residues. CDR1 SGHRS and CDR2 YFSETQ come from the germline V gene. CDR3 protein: CASSLDGTGGTDTQYF. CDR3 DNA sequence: TGCGCCAGCAGCTTGGATGGGACAGGGGGCACAGATACGCAGTATTTT.

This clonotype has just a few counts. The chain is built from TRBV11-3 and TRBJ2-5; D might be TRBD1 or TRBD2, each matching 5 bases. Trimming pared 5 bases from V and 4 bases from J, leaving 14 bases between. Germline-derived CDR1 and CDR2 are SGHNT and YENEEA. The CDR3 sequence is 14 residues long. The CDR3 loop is CASSPRWGSETQYF. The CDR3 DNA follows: TGTGCCAGCAGCCCTCGGTGGGGGTCAGAGACCCAGTACTTC.